This TCR beta chain was recorded in a study of shared clonotypes between healthy human individuals. Within Nashville, Tennessee resided all donors, each a Caucasian adult. CDR3 length: 15 residues. Per the germline V gene, CDR1 is SGHTA and CDR2 is FQGNSA. The V gene lost 7 bases and the J gene lost 5 bases, with 19 bases spanning the gap. Genomic DNA of every subset was divided equally among multiple immunoSEQ plates. Sorted-subset replicate PCR reactions were performed with approximately 200 ng DNA, corresponding to about 32,000 T cell genomes. Sequenced by immunoSEQ multiplex PCR; TCRdb stores in-frame clones only, minus some. Here the sample spans millions of clones, more than 85% being singletons. Study-wide points: The study found about 5.1% of naive CD4 clonotypes shared across a few donors.

In regard to this clone: Its target is unknown.

Sequenced material: naive CD4+ T cells from PBMCs. The subset: CD45RA+ positively selected. The source of this sequence is a man aged 18 to 29 in good health. Some clones in this sample may be carry-over from other donors' samples. V and J are TRBV7-2 and TRBJ2-3; D possibly corresponds to TRBD1 (5 bases). The CDR3 DNA is TGTGCCAGCAACCCAAGGCAGGGCCGAGGAGATACGCAGTATTTT. This encodes CASNPRQGRGDTQYF.